This passage covers 7 T cell receptor beta chains from one sample sequenced in a study of cytomegalovirus exposure and HLA in healthy donors. With 60 Vbeta and 13 Jbeta primers, the PCR was carried out. The method was immunoSEQ multiplex PCR; TCRdb's version includes in-frame clones alone and lacks a portion of them. The sample has about 190,000 clones, roughly 76% seen once. The sample comprised PBMCs. The receptors were gathered from a woman aged 25 to 45 in good health and CMV-seropositive.

V and J are TRBV4-1 and TRBJ1-2; D gene unclear. Germline V gene lookup returns CDR1 MGHRA and CDR2 YSYEKL. The V end lost 1 base, the J end lost 5 bases, and 11 bases lay between the germline ends. The CDR3 loop spans 14 amino acids. The CDR3 nucleotides read TGCGCCAGCAGCCAAGGGCCCGGCGGGTATGGCTACACCTTC. It is translated as CASSQGPGGYGYTF.

The chain joins TRBV7-2 to TRBJ2-3; 10 bases agree with TRBD2. Germline lookup yields CDR1 SGHTA and CDR2 FQGNSA. The J segment lost 0 bases and the V segment lost 1 base, leaving 7 bases of the junction unmatched. The CDR3 has 18 amino acids. The chain's CDR3 is CASSLDPSGSRSTDTQYF. The CDR3 DNA sequence: TGTGCCAGCAGCTTAGACCCTAGCGGGAGTAGGAGCACAGATACGCAGTATTTT.

The chain uses TRBV9 and TRBJ1-1; D ambiguous. The CDR3 contains 15 residues. From germline, CDR1 is SGDLS and CDR2 YYNGEE. V lost 3 bases to trimming and J lost 4 bases, with 16 bases between them. The CDR3 sequence is CASSDLTGGGTEAFF. Written as DNA, the CDR3 is TGTGCCAGCAGCGACCTGACCGGAGGTGGCACTGAAGCTTTCTTT.

The chain combines TRBV4-2 with TRBJ2-3; TRBD2 matches at 7 bases. This CDR3 has 19 amino acids. The germline gives CDR1 LGHNA, CDR2 YNFKEQ. J lost 1 base, V lost 4 bases, and 17 bases had no gene match. CDR3 amino acids: CASSRSPSGALLGTDTQYF. The DNA of the CDR3 is TGTGCCAGCAGCCGTTCCCCCAGCGGGGCCCTCTTAGGCACAGATACGCAGTATTTT.

This chain joins TRBV19 and TRBJ2-2; D uncertain. Trimming stripped 3 bases from V and 2 bases from J, with 10 bases between. Germline CDR1 reads LNHDA; CDR2 reads SQIVND (reference sequence). The length of the CDR3 is 15 residues. CDR3 nucleotide sequence: TGTGCCAGTAGTATTGGTGCAGTCAACACCGGGGAGCTGTTTTTT. Protein product: CASSIGAVNTGELFF.

J is TRBJ1-4 and V is TRBV7-9; 8 bases are a match to TRBD1. Per germline, CDR1 SEHNR and CDR2 FQNEAQ (reference sequence). V lost 5 bases and J lost 12; bases outside the gene matches: 20. This CDR3 spans 17 amino acids. CDR3 protein: CASSTGTGSNNRRELFF. The CDR3 DNA follows: TGTGCCAGCAGCACCGGGACAGGAAGTAACAACCGAAGAGAACTGTTTTTT.

The V and J genes are TRBV28 and TRBJ1-1; D possibly corresponds to TRBD1 (5 bases). The V gene's germline CDR1 is MDHEN and CDR2 SYDVKM. With 6 bases removed from V and 10 bases from J, the gap between germline ends came to 12 bases. The CDR3 consists of 11 residues. The CDR3 sequence is CASSLGQGAFF. The CDR3 DNA is TGTGCCAGCAGCCTGGGGCAGGGAGCTTTCTTT.